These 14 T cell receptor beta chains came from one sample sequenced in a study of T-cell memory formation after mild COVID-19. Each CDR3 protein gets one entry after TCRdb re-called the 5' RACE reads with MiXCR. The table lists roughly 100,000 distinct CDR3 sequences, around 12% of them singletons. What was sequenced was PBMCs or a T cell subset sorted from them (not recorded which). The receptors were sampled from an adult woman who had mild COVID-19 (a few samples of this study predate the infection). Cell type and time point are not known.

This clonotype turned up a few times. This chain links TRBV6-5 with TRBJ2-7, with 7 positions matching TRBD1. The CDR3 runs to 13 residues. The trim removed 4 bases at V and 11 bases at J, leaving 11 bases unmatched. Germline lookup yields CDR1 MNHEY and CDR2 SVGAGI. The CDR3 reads CASSWGTDDTKYF. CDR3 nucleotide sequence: TGTGCCAGCAGTTGGGGGACAGACGACACTAAGTACTTC.

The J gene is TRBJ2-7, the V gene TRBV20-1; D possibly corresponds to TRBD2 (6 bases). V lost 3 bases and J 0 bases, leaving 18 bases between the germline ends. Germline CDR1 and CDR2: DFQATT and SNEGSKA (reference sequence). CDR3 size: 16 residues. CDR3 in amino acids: CSASAKFGGTSYEQYF. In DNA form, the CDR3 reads TGCAGTGCTAGTGCCAAATTCGGCGGGACCTCCTACGAGCAGTACTTC.

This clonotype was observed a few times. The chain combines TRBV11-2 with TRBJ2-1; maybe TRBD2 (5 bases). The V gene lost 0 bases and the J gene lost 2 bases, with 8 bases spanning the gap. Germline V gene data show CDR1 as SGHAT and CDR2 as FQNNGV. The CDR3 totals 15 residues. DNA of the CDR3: TGTGCCAGCAGCTTAGAAGCGGCTACCTACAATGAGCAGTTCTTC. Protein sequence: CASSLEAATYNEQFF.

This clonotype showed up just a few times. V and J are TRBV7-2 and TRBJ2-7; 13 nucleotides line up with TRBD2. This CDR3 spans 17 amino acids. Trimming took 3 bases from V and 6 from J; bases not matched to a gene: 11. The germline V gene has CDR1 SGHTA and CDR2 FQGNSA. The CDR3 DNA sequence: TGTGCCAGCAGCTTCGGACTAGCGGGAGAAGGGTCGGTCGAGCAGTACTTC. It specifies CASSFGLAGEGSVEQYF.

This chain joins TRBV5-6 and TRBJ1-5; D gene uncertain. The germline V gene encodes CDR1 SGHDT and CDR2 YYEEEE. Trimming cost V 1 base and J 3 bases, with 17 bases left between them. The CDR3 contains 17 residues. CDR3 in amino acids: CASSLKPPVGLNQPQHF. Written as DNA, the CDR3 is TGTGCCAGCAGCTTGAAACCACCCGTCGGACTCAATCAGCCCCAGCATTTT.

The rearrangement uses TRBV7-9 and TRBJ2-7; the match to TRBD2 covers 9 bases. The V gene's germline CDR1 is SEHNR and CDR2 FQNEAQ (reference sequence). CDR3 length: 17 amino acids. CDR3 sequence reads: CALSGGGADLLTYEQYF. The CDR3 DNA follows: TGTGCTCTGTCTGGCGGGGGGGCTGACCTGTTAACCTACGAGCAGTACTTC.

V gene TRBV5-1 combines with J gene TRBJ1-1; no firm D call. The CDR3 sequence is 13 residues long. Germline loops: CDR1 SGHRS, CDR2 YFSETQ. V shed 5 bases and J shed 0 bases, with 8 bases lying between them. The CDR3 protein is CASSPGMNTEAFF. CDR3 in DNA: TGCGCCAGCAGTCCCGGTATGAACACTGAAGCTTTCTTT.

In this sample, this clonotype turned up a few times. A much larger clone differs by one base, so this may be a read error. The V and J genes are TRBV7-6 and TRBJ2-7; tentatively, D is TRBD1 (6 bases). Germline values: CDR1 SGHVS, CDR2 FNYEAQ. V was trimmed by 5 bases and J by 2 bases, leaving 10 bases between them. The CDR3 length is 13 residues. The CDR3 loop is CASSIGQTYEQYF. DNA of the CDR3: TGTGCCAGCAGCATAGGACAGACCTACGAGCAGTACTTC.

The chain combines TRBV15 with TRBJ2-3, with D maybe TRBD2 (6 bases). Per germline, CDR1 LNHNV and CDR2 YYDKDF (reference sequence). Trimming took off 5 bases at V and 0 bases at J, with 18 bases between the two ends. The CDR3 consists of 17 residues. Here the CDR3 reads CATSARLVITSTDTQYF. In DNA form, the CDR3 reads TGTGCCACCAGCGCTAGACTAGTCATTACTAGCACAGATACGCAGTATTTT.

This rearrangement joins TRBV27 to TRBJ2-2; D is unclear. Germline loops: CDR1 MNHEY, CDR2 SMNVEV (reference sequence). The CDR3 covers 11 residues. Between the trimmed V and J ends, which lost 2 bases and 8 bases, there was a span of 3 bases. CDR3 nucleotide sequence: TGTGCCAGCAGTTTAAAGGGGGAGCTGTTTTTT. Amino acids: CASSLKGELFF.

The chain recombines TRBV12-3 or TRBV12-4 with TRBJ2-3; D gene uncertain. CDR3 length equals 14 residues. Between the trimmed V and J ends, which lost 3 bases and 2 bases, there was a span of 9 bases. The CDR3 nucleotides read TGTGCCAGCAGTTTCGTCTCGATCACAGATACGCAGTATTTT. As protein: CASSFVSITDTQYF.

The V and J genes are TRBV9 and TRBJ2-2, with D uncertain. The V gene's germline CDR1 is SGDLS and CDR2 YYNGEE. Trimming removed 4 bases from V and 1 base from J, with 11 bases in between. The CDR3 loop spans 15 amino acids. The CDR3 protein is CASSPWWGNTGELFF. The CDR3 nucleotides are TGTGCCAGCAGCCCTTGGTGGGGGAACACCGGGGAGCTGTTTTTT.

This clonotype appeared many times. The CDR3 reads CASSDRREGMGDTQYF. CDR3 nucleotides: TGTGCCAGCAGTGATCGGCGGGAGGGCATGGGAGATACGCAGTATTTT. This chain connects TRBV2 to TRBJ2-3; 9 bases map to TRBD2. Germline trimming cut 3 bases from V and 5 bases from J; bases unmatched to any gene: 9. This CDR3 region has 16 residues. Germline V lookup: CDR1 SNHLY, CDR2 FYNNEI.

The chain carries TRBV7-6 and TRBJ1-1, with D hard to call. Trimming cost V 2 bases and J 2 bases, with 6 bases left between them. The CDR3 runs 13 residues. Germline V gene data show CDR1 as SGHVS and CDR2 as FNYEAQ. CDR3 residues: CASSLRANTEAFF. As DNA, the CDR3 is TGTGCCAGCAGCTTAAGGGCTAACACTGAAGCTTTCTTT.